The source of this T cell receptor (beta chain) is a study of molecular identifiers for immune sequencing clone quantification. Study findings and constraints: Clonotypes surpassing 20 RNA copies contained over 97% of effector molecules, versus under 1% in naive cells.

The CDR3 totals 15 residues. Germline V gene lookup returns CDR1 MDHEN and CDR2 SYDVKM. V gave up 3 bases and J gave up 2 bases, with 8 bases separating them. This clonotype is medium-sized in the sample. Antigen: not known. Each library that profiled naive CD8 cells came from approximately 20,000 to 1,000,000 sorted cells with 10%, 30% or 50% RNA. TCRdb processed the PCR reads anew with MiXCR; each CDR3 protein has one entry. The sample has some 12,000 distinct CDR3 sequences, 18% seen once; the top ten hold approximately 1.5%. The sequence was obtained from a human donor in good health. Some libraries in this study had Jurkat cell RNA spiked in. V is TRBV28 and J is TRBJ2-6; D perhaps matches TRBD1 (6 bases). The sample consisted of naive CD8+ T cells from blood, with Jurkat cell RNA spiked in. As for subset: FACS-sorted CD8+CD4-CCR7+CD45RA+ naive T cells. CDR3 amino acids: CASSFRGAGANVLTF. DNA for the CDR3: TGTGCCAGCAGTTTCAGGGGAGCTGGGGCCAACGTCCTGACTTTC.